This T cell receptor beta chain was sequenced during a study of OX40 agonist ivuxolimab in advanced cancers. Overall study results and limits: Also present in some nonresponders was a low level of normalized T-cell clonal expansion.

Germline CDR1 MDHEN, CDR2 SYDVKM. The V gene lost 1 base and the J gene lost 0 bases, with 15 bases spanning the gap. This CDR3 has 17 amino acids. Here immunoSEQ multiplex PCR was the method, and the copy in TCRdb shows in-frame clones only, minus some. The sample includes over 55,000 clones, about nine tenths of them seen just once. Concerning this clone: The antigen remains unidentified.

The specimen was CD4+ or CD8+ T cells sorted from blood, collected in a trial of the OX40 agonist ivuxolimab. This TCR was sampled from an adult with an advanced solid tumor such as melanoma, head and neck, liver or kidney cancer. The chain links TRBV28 to TRBJ1-2, with a possible D match to TRBD1 (6 bases). This chain's CDR3 is CASSLFGGRNSNYGYTF. CDR3 sequence (DNA): TGTGCCAGCAGTTTATTCGGGGGGCGAAACTCTAACTATGGCTACACCTTC.